The T cell receptor (beta chain) described here comes from a study of T cell responses to AZD1222 COVID-19 vaccine. About the study: Researchers grouped second doses given at about 4 or about 12 weeks into one pool.

Whole-study findings and limits: White British ancestry dominated among donors, who included more females, and clonal diversity was possibly underestimated. Researchers took repertoire samples only after the peak T cell response had come.

Repertoires were generated with immunoSEQ multiplex PCR, while TCRdb's copy carries only in-frame clones and drops some. The sample comprises 72,000 or so clones, around nine tenths of which are singletons, and 4.2% rests with the top ten. Points on this clone: Its specificity is not known.

From germline, CDR1 is SGHNT and CDR2 YYREEE (reference sequence). CDR3 length: 16 residues. Trimming at V came to 7 bases and at J to 5 bases, leaving 17 bases not matched to a gene. The sequenced sample was peripheral blood, obtained on day 0 of AZD1222 vaccination. This sequence joins TRBV5-4 and TRBJ2-5; 7 nucleotides align to TRBD2. The TCR comes from an adult in good health. The CDR3 sequence is CASGTSVGGIDETQYF. The CDR3 DNA reads TGTGCCAGCGGAACGAGCGTGGGGGGGATAGACGAGACCCAGTACTTC.